This T cell receptor beta chain was profiled in a study of T cells in Graves' hyperthyroidism and ophthalmopathy. Researchers amplified the TCR beta CDR3 regions from RNA transcripts. In the first-round RT-PCR of the TCR CDR3, the HTBI primer set was used. TCRdb reanalysed the multiplex PCR reads using MiXCR and keeps one entry per CDR3 protein. The data hold a few hundred thousand distinct CDR3 sequences, with around 13% observed a single time. The V segment lost 6 bases and the J segment 4 bases; nucleotides outside the gene matches: 11. The CDR3 is 15 amino acids. This receptor was taken from a woman younger than 35 with Graves' hyperthyroidism. V is TRBV12-3 or TRBV12-4 and J is TRBJ1-2; 7 bases line up with TRBD1. The sequenced material came from blood. In DNA form, the CDR3 reads TGTGCCAGCAGCAGTAACCGGGACAGATTCTATGGCTACACCTTC. This codes for CASSSNRDRFYGYTF.